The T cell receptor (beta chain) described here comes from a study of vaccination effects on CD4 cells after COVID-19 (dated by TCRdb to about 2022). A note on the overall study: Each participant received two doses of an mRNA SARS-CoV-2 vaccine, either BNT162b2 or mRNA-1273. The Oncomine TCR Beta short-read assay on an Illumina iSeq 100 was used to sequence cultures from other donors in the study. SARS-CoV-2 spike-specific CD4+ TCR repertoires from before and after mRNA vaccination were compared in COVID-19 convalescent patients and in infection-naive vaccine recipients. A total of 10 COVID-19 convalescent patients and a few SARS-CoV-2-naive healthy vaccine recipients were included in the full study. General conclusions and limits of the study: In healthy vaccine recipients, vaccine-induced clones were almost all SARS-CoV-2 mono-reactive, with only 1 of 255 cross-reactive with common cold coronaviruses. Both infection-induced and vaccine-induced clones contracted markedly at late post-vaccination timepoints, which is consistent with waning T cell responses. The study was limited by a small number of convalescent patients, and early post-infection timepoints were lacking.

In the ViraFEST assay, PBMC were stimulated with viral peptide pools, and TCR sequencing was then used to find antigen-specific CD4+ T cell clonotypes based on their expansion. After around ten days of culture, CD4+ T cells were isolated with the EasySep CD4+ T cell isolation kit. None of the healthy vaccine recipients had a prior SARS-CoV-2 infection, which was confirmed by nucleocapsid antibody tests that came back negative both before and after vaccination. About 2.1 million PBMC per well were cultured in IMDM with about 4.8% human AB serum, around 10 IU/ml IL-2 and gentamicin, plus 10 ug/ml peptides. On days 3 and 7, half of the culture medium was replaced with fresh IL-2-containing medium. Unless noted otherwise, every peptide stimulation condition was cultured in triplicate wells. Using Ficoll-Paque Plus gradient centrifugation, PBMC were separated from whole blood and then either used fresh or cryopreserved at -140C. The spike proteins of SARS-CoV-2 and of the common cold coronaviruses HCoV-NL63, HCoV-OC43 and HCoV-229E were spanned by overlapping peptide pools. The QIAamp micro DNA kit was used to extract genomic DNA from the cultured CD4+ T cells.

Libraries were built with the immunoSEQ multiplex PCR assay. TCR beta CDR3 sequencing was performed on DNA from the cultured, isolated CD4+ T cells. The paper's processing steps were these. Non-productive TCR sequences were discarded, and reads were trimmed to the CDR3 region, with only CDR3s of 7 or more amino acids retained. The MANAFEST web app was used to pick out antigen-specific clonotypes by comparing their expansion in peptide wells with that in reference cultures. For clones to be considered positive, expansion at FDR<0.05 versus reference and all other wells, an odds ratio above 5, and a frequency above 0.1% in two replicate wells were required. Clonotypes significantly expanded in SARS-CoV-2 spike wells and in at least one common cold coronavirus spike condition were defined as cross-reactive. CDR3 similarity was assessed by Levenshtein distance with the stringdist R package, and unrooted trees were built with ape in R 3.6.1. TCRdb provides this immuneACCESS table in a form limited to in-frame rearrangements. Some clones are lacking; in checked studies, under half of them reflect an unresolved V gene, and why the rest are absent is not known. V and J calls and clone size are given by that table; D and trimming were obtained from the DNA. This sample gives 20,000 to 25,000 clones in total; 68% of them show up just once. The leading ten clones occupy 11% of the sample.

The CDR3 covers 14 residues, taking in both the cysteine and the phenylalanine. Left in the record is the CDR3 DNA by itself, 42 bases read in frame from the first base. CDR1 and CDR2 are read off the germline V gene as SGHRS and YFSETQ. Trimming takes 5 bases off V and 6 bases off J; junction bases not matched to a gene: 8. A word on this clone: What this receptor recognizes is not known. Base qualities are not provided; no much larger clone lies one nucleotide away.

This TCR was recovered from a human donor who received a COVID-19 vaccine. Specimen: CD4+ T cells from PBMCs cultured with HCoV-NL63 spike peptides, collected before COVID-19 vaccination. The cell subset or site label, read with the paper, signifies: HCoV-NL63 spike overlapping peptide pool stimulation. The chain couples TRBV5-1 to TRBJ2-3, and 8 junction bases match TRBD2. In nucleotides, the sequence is TGCGCCAGCAGTTTGAACCTAGCGGGCGATACGCAGTATTTT. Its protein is CASSLNLAGDTQYF.